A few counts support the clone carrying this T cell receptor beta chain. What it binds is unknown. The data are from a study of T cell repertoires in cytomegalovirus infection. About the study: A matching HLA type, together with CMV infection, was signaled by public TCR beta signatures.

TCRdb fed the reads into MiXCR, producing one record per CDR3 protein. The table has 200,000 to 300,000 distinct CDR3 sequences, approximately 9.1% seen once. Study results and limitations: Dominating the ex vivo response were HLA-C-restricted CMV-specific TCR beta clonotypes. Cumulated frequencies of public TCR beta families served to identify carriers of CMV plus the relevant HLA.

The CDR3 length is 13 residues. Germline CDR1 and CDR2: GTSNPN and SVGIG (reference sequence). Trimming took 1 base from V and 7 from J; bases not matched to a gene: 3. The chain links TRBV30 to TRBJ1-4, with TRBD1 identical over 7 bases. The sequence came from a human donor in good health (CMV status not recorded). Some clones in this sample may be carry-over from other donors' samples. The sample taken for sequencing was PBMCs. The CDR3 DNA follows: TGTGCCTGGAGTGAGGGGGCTCGTGAAAAACTGTTTTTT. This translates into CAWSEGAREKLFF.